One sample yielded the 27 T cell receptor beta chains listed below, sequenced in a study of shared clonotypes between healthy human individuals. Profiling relied on immunoSEQ multiplex PCR, and the TCRdb table lists in-frame clones only, not all of them. The repertoire consists of fewer than 600,000 clones, with 75% to 85% occurring once and the leading ten covering approximately 12%. The sequenced sample was PBMCs. These receptors were taken from a middle-aged woman in good health. Some clones in this sample may be carry-over from other donors' samples.

The chain recombines TRBV27 with TRBJ2-1, with 8 bases that match TRBD1. J was trimmed by 9 bases and V by 8 bases; bases with no gene match: 9. The CDR3 sequence is 13 residues long. Looked up from germline, CDR1 is MNHEY and CDR2 is SMNVEV (reference sequence). CDR3 sequence: CASQRTGSLEQFF. The CDR3 coding sequence is TGTGCCAGCCAGCGGACAGGGTCGCTTGAGCAGTTCTTC.

The CDR3 spells CASSVDPTPYEQYF. The CDR3 DNA reads TGTGCCAGCAGCGTAGACCCGACCCCCTACGAGCAGTACTTC. The chain joins TRBV9 to TRBJ2-7; D gene ambiguous. Germline V CDR1 and CDR2: SGDLS, YYNGEE. The V gene lost 0 bases and the J gene lost 2 bases, with 9 bases spanning the gap. CDR3 size: 14 residues.

The J gene is TRBJ1-1, the V gene TRBV6-5; no clear D. The CDR3 is made up of 16 amino acids. Looked up from germline, CDR1 is MNHEY and CDR2 is SVGAGI. V was shortened by 0 bases and J by 1 base, with 12 bases between the two germline ends. In DNA, the CDR3 is TGTGCCAGCAGTTACTCCTCCGGTGAGGCGAACACTGAAGCTTTCTTT. Encoded protein: CASSYSSGEANTEAFF.

The rearrangement uses TRBV9 and TRBJ2-1; 10 positions agree with TRBD2. This CDR3 has 14 residues. V was pared by 0 bases and J by 10 bases, with 4 bases of the junction left unmatched. Germline V gene data show CDR1 as SGDLS and CDR2 as YYNGEE. CDR3 DNA sequence: TGTGCCAGCAGCGTAGCCGGGACTAGCGTAGAGCAGTTCTTC. Its protein product is CASSVAGTSVEQFF.

This chain connects TRBV7-2 to TRBJ1-2; 7 bases line up with TRBD1. CDR3 length: 15 amino acids. The ends lost 5 bases at V and 6 bases at J; junction bases unmatched: 12. CDR1 is SGHTA, CDR2 FQGNSA, per germline. The CDR3 nucleotides read TGTGCCAGCAGCCCCCGGACAGGAGGGGATCATGGCTACACCTTC. This encodes CASSPRTGGDHGYTF. The complete variable domain, with remaining parts taken from reference TRBV7-2 and TRBJ1-2, reads GAGVSQSPSNKVTEKGKDVELRCDPISGHTALYWYRQSLGQGLEFLIYFQGNSAPDKSGLPSDRFSAERTGGSVSTLTIQRTQQEDSAVYLCASSPRTGGDHGYTFGSGTRLTVV.

The chain employs TRBV28 and TRBJ1-6; D is unresolved. The CDR3 has 14 residues. Germline V lookup: CDR1 MDHEN, CDR2 SYDVKM. The V end lost 7 bases, the J end lost 3 bases, and 10 bases lay between the germline ends. CDR3 coding DNA: TGTGCCAGCATCCACGGTCTCTATAATTCACCCCTCCACTTT. Protein sequence: CASIHGLYNSPLHF.

The CDR3 sequence: CASSLRGTLQETQYF. For the CDR3, the DNA is TGTGCCAGCAGCTTAAGGGGGACTCTCCAAGAGACCCAGTACTTC. The rearrangement uses TRBV11-2 and TRBJ2-5; D may match TRBD1 or TRBD2 (6 bases each). The ends were cut back, 2 bases at V and 1 base at J, with 11 bases in the middle. There are 15 residues in the CDR3. In germline, CDR1 is SGHAT, CDR2 FQNNGV.

This chain links TRBV7-9 with TRBJ2-3, with D unresolved. Looked up from germline, CDR1 is SEHNR and CDR2 is FQNEAQ (reference sequence). The CDR3 has 15 residues. The V and J ends lost 1 base and 4 bases respectively, with 12 bases between them. The DNA of the CDR3 is TGTGCCAGCAGCTTAGTAGACGGAACTTCAGATACGCAGTATTTT. Amino acids: CASSLVDGTSDTQYF.

The count of this clone is one. The chain links TRBV10-3 to TRBJ1-1; D is perhaps TRBD1 (5 bases). V shed 0 bases and J shed 10 bases, with 15 bases lying between them. There are 14 residues in the CDR3. Looked up from germline, CDR1 is ENHRY and CDR2 is SYGVKD. CDR3 loop: CAISESIGERAAFF. The CDR3, as DNA: TGTGCCATCAGTGAGTCGATAGGGGAAAGAGCAGCTTTCTTT.

This chain uses TRBV2 with TRBJ2-2; maybe TRBD2 (6 bases). V was shortened by 4 bases and J by 6 bases, with 9 bases between the two germline ends. CDR1 SNHLY and CDR2 FYNNEI come from the germline V gene. CDR3 length: 13 amino acids. This chain's CDR3 is CASSVEGPGELFF. DNA for the CDR3: TGTGCCAGCAGTGTGGAGGGTCCCGGGGAGCTGTTTTTT.

The rearrangement uses TRBV7-9 and TRBJ2-7, with D maybe TRBD2 (6 bases). CDR1 and CDR2 from the germline V gene are SEHNR and FQNEAQ (reference sequence). The germline V and J ends were trimmed by 1 base and 12 bases, with 19 bases remaining between them. This CDR3 has 14 amino acids. CDR3 in amino acids: CASSLGGALQVVYF. The CDR3 coding sequence is TGTGCCAGCAGCTTAGGCGGGGCGCTTCAGGTGGTGTACTTC.

This chain joins TRBV6-1 and TRBJ1-5, with D unclear. Germline V gene sequence: CDR1 MNHNS, CDR2 SASEGT. V lost 5 bases, J lost 5 bases, and 13 bases lay in between. The CDR3 runs 14 residues. CDR3 region: CASSIRAIDQPQHF. The CDR3 DNA reads TGTGCCAGCAGTATCCGGGCCATCGATCAGCCCCAGCATTTT.

At least ten counts were recorded for this clone. The genes are TRBV6-1 and TRBJ2-2, with D maybe TRBD2 (6 bases). Germline values: CDR1 MNHNS, CDR2 SASEGT. Between the trimmed V and J ends, which lost 8 bases and 6 bases, there was a span of 19 bases. CDR3 length equals 15 residues. CDR3 DNA: TGTGCCAGCGCCGGAGGGCAGGGAGGTCCCGGGGAGCTGTTTTTT. It translates to CASAGGQGGPGELFF.

The chain joins TRBV5-1 to TRBJ1-2; D is ambiguous. Germline V gene sequence: CDR1 SGHRS, CDR2 YFSETQ. With 0 bases removed from V and 5 bases from J, the gap between germline ends came to 11 bases. The CDR3 is made up of 14 amino acids. The CDR3, as DNA: TGCGCCAGCAGCTTGGAGGCGGACCCTTATGGCTACACCTTC. This gives the protein CASSLEADPYGYTF.

The chain joins TRBV2 to TRBJ2-1; D is ambiguous. Germline lookup yields CDR1 SNHLY and CDR2 FYNNEI. The CDR3 is 11 residues long. V shed 6 bases and J shed 9 bases, with 9 bases lying between them. DNA of the CDR3: TGTGCCAGCAGCCTCATCAGTGAGCAGTTCTTC. This encodes CASSLISEQFF.

V gene TRBV7-3 combines with J gene TRBJ1-4, with D maybe TRBD1 (5 bases). This CDR3 has 15 residues. Trimming left V 0 bases short and J 5 bases short, with 10 bases between. Germline V gene lookup returns CDR1 SGHTA and CDR2 FQGTGA. CDR3 in amino acids: CASSLTPEGNEKLFF. The CDR3 nucleotides are TGTGCCAGCAGCTTAACGCCCGAGGGGAATGAAAAACTGTTTTTT.

This chain uses TRBV18 with TRBJ2-1; D possibly corresponds to TRBD2 (6 bases). This CDR3 region has 15 residues. The ends were cut back, 6 bases at V and 13 bases at J, with 25 bases in the middle. CDR1 is KGHSH, CDR2 LQKENI, per germline. The CDR3 DNA is TGTGCCAGCTCCCCCGAGGGGCCAGTTCTGGGGGGTCAGTTCTTC. It encodes CASSPEGPVLGGQFF.

V and J are TRBV2 and TRBJ2-3; D not certain. Germline assignment: CDR1 SNHLY and CDR2 FYNNEI. The CDR3 runs to 12 residues. With 3 bases removed from V and 3 bases from J, the gap between germline ends came to 4 bases. The CDR3, as DNA: TGTGCCAGCAGTGACAGAACAGATACGCAGTATTTT. Translating gives CASSDRTDTQYF.

The chain links TRBV5-6 to TRBJ2-7; D unresolved. Germline CDR1 reads SGHDT; CDR2 reads YYEEEE. The CDR3 runs to 16 residues. The V end lost 1 base, the J end lost 6 bases, and 20 bases lay between the germline ends. DNA of the CDR3: TGTGCCAGCAGCTTGAAGGTCTCCTTCACGCATTTCGAGCAGTACTTC. Its translation: CASSLKVSFTHFEQYF.

The chain joins TRBV6-5 to TRBJ2-3; 9 positions match TRBD1. The CDR3 runs 15 residues. Trimming took 6 bases from V and 2 from J; bases not matched to a gene: 6. The germline gives CDR1 MNHEY, CDR2 SVGAGI. The CDR3 nucleotides are TGTGCCAGCAGGAGGACAGGGGCGAACACAGATACGCAGTATTTT. Its protein product is CASRRTGANTDTQYF.

The gene calls are TRBV5-1 and TRBJ2-1; 8 bases agree with TRBD2. V lost 5 bases, J lost 7 bases, and 8 bases stayed unmatched. Germline CDR1 and CDR2: SGHRS and YFSETQ. The CDR3 sequence is 14 residues long. CDR3 region: CASSKRAGVNEQFF. In nucleotides, the CDR3 is TGCGCCAGCAGTAAGCGAGCGGGAGTGAATGAGCAGTTCTTC.

V is TRBV2 and J is TRBJ2-3, with D perhaps TRBD2 (6 bases). Between the trimmed V and J ends, which lost 5 bases and 6 bases, there was a span of 9 bases. This CDR3 has 12 residues. Germline lookup yields CDR1 SNHLY and CDR2 FYNNEI. The CDR3 reads CASSQDYDTQYF. In DNA, the CDR3 is TGTGCCAGCAGTCAGGACTACGATACGCAGTATTTT.

Here the CDR3 DNA reads TGTGCCAGCAGCTTAGAGGGCAATGAGCAGTTCTTC. It translates to CASSLEGNEQFF. The V gene is TRBV11-2, the J gene TRBJ2-1; D is ambiguous. With 0 bases removed from V and 6 bases from J, the gap between germline ends came to 3 bases. CDR1 and CDR2 from the germline V gene are SGHAT and FQNNGV. The CDR3 loop spans 12 amino acids.

The V call is TRBV6-5, the J call TRBJ2-3; 10 bases are a match to TRBD2. The CDR3 is 16 residues long. Germline-derived CDR1 and CDR2 are MNHEY and SVGAGI. V shed 2 bases, J shed 3 bases, and the junction held 5 bases outside the gene matches. The CDR3 bases are TGTGCCAGCAGTTACAGGGGACTAGCGAGGACAGATACGCAGTATTTT. The encoded protein is CASSYRGLARTDTQYF.

The chain employs TRBV27 and TRBJ2-3; possible D gene TRBD1, 6 bases. Deletions cut 8 bases from V and 2 bases from J, with 14 bases between. Germline CDR1 and CDR2: MNHEY and SMNVEV (reference sequence). CDR3 length: 14 residues. CDR3 bases: TGTGCCAGCGGGGAAAGGACAGTCACAGATACGCAGTATTTT. Translated: CASGERTVTDTQYF.

The V call is TRBV10-3, the J call TRBJ2-1; weak D call: TRBD2 (6 bases). The V and J ends lost 7 bases and 8 bases respectively, with 15 bases between them. Germline-derived CDR1 and CDR2 are ENHRY and SYGVKD. CDR3 length equals 13 residues. CDR3 bases: TGTGCCATCAATCTTGGTTGGGAGGATGAGCAGTTCTTC. Translated, it gives CAINLGWEDEQFF.

The genes are TRBV7-2 and TRBJ2-7, with 12 bases that match TRBD2. The CDR3 runs to 15 residues. J lost 4 bases, V lost 2 bases, and 3 bases had no gene match. Germline assignment: CDR1 SGHTA and CDR2 FQGNSA. CDR3 amino acids: CASSLRTSGTYEQYF. CDR3 coding DNA: TGTGCCAGCAGCTTAAGGACTAGCGGGACTTACGAGCAGTACTTC.